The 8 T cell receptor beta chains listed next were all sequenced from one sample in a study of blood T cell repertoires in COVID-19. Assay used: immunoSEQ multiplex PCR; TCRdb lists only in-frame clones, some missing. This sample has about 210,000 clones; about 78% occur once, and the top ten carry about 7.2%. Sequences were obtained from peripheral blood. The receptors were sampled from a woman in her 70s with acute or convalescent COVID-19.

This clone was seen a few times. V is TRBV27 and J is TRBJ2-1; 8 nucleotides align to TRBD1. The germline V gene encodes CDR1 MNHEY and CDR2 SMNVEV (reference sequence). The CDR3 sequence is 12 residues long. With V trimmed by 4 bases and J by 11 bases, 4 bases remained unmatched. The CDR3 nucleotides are TGTGCCAGCAGTTCCACAGGGGGTAAGCAGTTCTTC. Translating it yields CASSSTGGKQFF.

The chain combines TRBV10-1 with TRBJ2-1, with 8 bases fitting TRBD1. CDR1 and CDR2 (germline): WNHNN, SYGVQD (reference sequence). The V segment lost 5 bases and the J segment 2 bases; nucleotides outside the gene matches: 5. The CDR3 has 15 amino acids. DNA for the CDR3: TGCGCCAGCAGTAATACAGGGGGGCCCTACAATGAGCAGTTCTTC. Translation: CASSNTGGPYNEQFF.

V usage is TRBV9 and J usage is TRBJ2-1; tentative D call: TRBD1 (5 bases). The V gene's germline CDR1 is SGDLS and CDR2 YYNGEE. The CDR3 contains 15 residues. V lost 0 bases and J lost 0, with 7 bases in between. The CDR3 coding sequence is TGTGCCAGCAGCGTAGTACAGGACTCCTACAATGAGCAGTTCTTC. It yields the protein CASSVVQDSYNEQFF.

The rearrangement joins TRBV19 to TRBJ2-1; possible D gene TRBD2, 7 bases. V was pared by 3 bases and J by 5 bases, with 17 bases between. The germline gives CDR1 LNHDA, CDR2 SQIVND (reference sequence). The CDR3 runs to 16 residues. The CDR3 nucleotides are TGTGCCAGTAGTATCACCTACGGGGGGCGAAACAATGAGCAGTTCTTC. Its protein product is CASSITYGGRNNEQFF.

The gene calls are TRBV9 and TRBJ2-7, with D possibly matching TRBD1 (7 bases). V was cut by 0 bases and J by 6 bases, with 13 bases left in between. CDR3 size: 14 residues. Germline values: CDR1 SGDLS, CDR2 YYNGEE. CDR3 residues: CASSVGLQGGEQYF. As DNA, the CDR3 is TGTGCCAGCAGCGTAGGATTGCAGGGGGGCGAGCAGTACTTC.

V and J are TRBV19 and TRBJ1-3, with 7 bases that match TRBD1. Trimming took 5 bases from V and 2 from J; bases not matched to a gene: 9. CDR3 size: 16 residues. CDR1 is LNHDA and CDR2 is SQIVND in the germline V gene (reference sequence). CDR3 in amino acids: CASSFGQDGTGNTIYF. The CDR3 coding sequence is TGTGCCAGTAGTTTCGGACAGGATGGGACTGGAAACACCATATATTTT.

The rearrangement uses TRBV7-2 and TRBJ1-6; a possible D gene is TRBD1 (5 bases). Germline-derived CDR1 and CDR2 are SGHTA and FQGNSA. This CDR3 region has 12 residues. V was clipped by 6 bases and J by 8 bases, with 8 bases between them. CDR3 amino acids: CASRGLYSPLHF. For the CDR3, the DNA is TGTGCCAGCAGGGGGCTATATTCACCCCTCCACTTT.

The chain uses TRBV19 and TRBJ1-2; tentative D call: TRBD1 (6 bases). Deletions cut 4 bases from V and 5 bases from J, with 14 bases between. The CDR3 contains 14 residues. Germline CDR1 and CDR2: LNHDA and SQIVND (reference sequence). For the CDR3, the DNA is TGTGCCAGTAGTACACAGGGTATAGGGTATGGCTACACCTTC. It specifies CASSTQGIGYGYTF.